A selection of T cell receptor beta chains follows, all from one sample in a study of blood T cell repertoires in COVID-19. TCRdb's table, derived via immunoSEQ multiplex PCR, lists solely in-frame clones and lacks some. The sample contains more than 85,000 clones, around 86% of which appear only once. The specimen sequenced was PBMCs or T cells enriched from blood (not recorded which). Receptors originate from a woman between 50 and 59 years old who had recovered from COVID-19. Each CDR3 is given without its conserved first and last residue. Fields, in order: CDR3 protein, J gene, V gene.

CDR3aa: ASSRLAGGEQY
j_gene: TRBJ2-7
v_gene: TRBV3-1/TRBV3-2

CDR3aa: ASRQGARWTEAF
j_gene: TRBJ1-1
v_gene: TRBV5-1

CDR3aa: ASSFELNTEAF
j_gene: TRBJ1-1
v_gene: TRBV28

CDR3aa: ASSQAFSGRY
j_gene: TRBJ2-3
v_gene: TRBV14

CDR3aa: ASSPGTSGGALETQY
j_gene: TRBJ2-5
v_gene: TRBV9

CDR3aa: ASSELTGQPQH
j_gene: TRBJ1-5
v_gene: TRBV6-1

CDR3aa: AISESSGVDTEAF
j_gene: TRBJ1-1
v_gene: TRBV10-3

CDR3aa: AWRTVTEAF
j_gene: TRBJ1-1
v_gene: TRBV30

CDR3aa: ASSRIPRAYEQY
j_gene: TRBJ2-7
v_gene: TRBV4-1

CDR3aa: ASSLLGQGNTEAF
j_gene: TRBJ1-1
v_gene: TRBV7-6

CDR3aa: ASSRLNTGELF
j_gene: TRBJ2-2
v_gene: TRBV14